This is a list of T cell receptor beta chains from one sample in a study of beta chain features in type 1 diabetes. Here immunoSEQ multiplex PCR was the method, and the copy in TCRdb shows in-frame clones only, minus some. The sample carries about 650,000 clones, around 12% recorded once. The source material was naive CD4+ T cells from blood. The receptors come from a man aged 25 to 40 with type 1 diabetes. The CDR3 runs from the conserved cysteine through the conserved F or W. The D gene is left open where the match is weak. The listing skips clone size in some rows; elsewhere it reads once, few, many or a size class.

v_gene	j_gene	d_gene	abundance	CDR3aa	CDR3nt
TRBV30	TRBJ1-4	TRBD1	NA	CAWSVGTANTEKLFF	TGTGCCTGGAGTGTAGGGACAGCCAATACGGAAAAACTGTTTTTT
TRBV18	TRBJ1-2	TRBD1	NA	CASSPSTGEVYGYTF	TGTGCCAGCTCACCTTCGACAGGGGAGGTCTATGGCTACACCTTC
TRBV27	TRBJ1-5	NA	few	CASREQFSNQPQHF	TGTGCCAGCAGAGAGCAATTTAGCAATCAGCCCCAGCATTTT
TRBV30	TRBJ2-2	TRBD2	few	CAREGLAPGELFF	TGTGCCCGAGAGGGACTAGCCCCCGGGGAGCTGTTTTTT
TRBV28	TRBJ2-5	NA	few	CASSSLETQYF	TGTGCCAGCAGTTCACTGGAGACCCAGTACTTC
TRBV2	TRBJ1-3	NA	few	CASSTDSAFSGNTIYF	TGTGCCAGCAGCACCGACAGTGCCTTCTCTGGAAACACCATATATTTT
TRBV28	TRBJ1-3	NA	NA	CASTSLGASGYGNTIYF	TGTGCCAGCACCTCTCTAGGGGCGTCAGGGTACGGAAACACCATATATTTT
TRBV5-4	TRBJ1-1	NA	few	CASQEVNTEAFF	TGTGCCAGTCAAGAAGTAAACACTGAAGCTTTCTTT
TRBV6-5	TRBJ1-2	TRBD1	NA	CASSYGQAYYGYTF	TGTGCCAGCAGTTACGGACAGGCCTACTATGGCTACACCTTC
TRBV5-1	TRBJ2-4	TRBD1	few	CASSLGDRVTDIQYF	TGCGCCAGCAGCCTTGGGGACAGGGTCACGGACATTCAGTACTTC
TRBV5-4	TRBJ2-2	NA	few	CASSFRGSANTGELFF	TGTGCCAGCAGCTTCCGGGGGTCTGCGAACACCGGGGAGCTGTTTTTT
TRBV6-5	TRBJ2-7	TRBD2	NA	CASSYLGREEQYF	TGTGCCAGCAGTTATCTGGGGCGGGAGGAGCAGTACTTC
TRBV27	TRBJ2-7	NA	NA	CASSALDILPNEQYF	TGTGCCAGCAGTGCCCTGGATATTCTACCCAACGAGCAGTACTTC
TRBV7-3	TRBJ1-2	NA	few	CASSLKDLGYTF	TGTGCCAGCAGCTTAAAAGATCTAGGCTACACCTTC
TRBV4-3	TRBJ2-2	TRBD1	few	CASSPRYRTGGNTGELFF	TGCGCCAGCAGTCCAAGATACCGGACAGGGGGCAACACCGGGGAGCTGTTTTTT
TRBV18	TRBJ2-3	NA	few	CASSPGLNTDTQYF	TGTGCCAGCTCACCAGGACTCAACACAGATACGCAGTATTTT
TRBV5-1	TRBJ2-7	TRBD2	few	CASSREGLAGNYEQYF	TGCGCCAGCAGCAGAGAAGGACTAGCGGGGAACTACGAGCAGTACTTC
TRBV5-1	TRBJ2-6	TRBD1	few	CASSMGQGTGANVLTF	TGCGCCAGCAGCATGGGACAGGGGACTGGGGCCAACGTCCTGACTTTC
TRBV7-2	TRBJ1-2	NA	NA	CASSPEKTGLGYTF	TGTGCCAGCAGCCCAGAGAAAACAGGGTTGGGCTACACCTTC
TRBV5-1	TRBJ1-1	NA	few	CASSLTRRSTEAFF	TGCGCCAGCAGCCTAACCCGGAGGAGTACTGAAGCTTTCTTT
TRBV28	TRBJ2-2	TRBD1	few	CASSDLGTGGTGELFF	TGTGCCAGCAGCGACCTCGGGACAGGGGGCACCGGGGAGCTGTTTTTT
TRBV6-6	TRBJ1-3	NA	NA	CASVSAGNTIYF	TGTGCCAGCGTTTCTGCTGGAAACACCATATATTTT
TRBV2	TRBJ1-4	TRBD1	NA	CASRDRGFEKLFF	TGTGCCAGCAGAGACAGGGGTTTTGAAAAACTGTTTTTT
TRBV27	TRBJ1-5	NA	NA	CASSLERSNQPQHF	TGTGCCAGCAGTTTAGAGAGGAGCAATCAGCCCCAGCATTTT
TRBV5-4	TRBJ2-5	TRBD1	NA	CASSLARTGRETQYF	TGTGCCAGCAGCTTGGCCCGGACAGGGCGAGAGACCCAGTACTTC
TRBV2	TRBJ1-2	NA	NA	CARQRSFYGYTF	TGTGCCAGACAACGCAGCTTCTATGGCTACACCTTC
TRBV6-1	TRBJ1-6	NA	few	CAANPPGLDSPLHF	TGTGCCGCTAATCCGCCAGGCCTAGATTCACCCCTCCACTTT
TRBV12-5	TRBJ1-2	NA	NA	CASGSLGMPGGGYTF	TGTGCTAGTGGTTCCTTAGGGATGCCAGGCGGTGGCTACACCTTC
TRBV11-3	TRBJ1-1	TRBD1	NA	CASSTTGTVNTEAFF	TGTGCCAGCAGCACAACCGGGACAGTGAACACTGAAGCTTTCTTT
TRBV5-1	TRBJ1-3	NA	many	CASSLVRGLPGNTIYF	TGCGCCAGCAGCTTGGTTCGGGGATTGCCTGGAAACACCATATATTTT
TRBV19	TRBJ2-1	NA	NA	CASSSRGEQFF	TGTGCCAGTAGTAGTAGGGGAGAGCAGTTCTTC
TRBV4-2	TRBJ1-5	NA	NA	CASSQDRTADSNQPQHF	TGTGCCAGCAGCCAAGATAGAACAGCAGATAGCAATCAGCCCCAGCATTTT
TRBV11-2	TRBJ2-1	NA	many	CASSLVYNEQFF	TGTGCCAGCAGCTTGGTCTACAATGAGCAGTTCTTC
TRBV14	TRBJ1-1	NA	NA	CASSQLAGTGTEAFF	TGTGCCAGCAGCCAACTTGCAGGGACGGGGACTGAAGCTTTCTTT
TRBV29-1	TRBJ1-3	NA	few	CSVEDPGASRGNTIYF	TGCAGCGTTGAAGATCCGGGCGCCTCCCGAGGAAACACCATATATTTT
TRBV4-3	TRBJ2-3	NA	few	CASSQGSHTQYF	TGCGCCAGCAGCCAAGGCTCACATACGCAGTATTTT
TRBV2	TRBJ2-1	TRBD2	NA	CASQSSRGGRNNEQFF	TGTGCCAGCCAAAGTTCTCGGGGGGGCCGGAACAATGAGCAGTTCTTC
TRBV5-1	TRBJ2-5	TRBD2	NA	CASSFRGDQETQYF	TGCGCCAGCAGCTTCCGGGGGGACCAAGAGACCCAGTACTTC
TRBV10-3	TRBJ2-2	TRBD1	NA	CAISLSGTGNTGELFF	TGTGCCATCAGCCTTTCCGGGACAGGGAACACCGGGGAGCTGTTTTTT
TRBV11-2	TRBJ2-7	NA	NA	CASSVAYEQYF	TGTGCCAGCAGCGTGGCCTACGAGCAGTACTTC
TRBV28	TRBJ2-7	TRBD1	few	CASRQGTYEQYF	TGTGCCAGTAGACAGGGAACCTACGAGCAGTACTTC
TRBV6-1	TRBJ2-1	TRBD1	NA	CASSNGQGGEQFF	TGTGCCAGCAGTAACGGACAGGGCGGGGAGCAGTTCTTC
TRBV5-4	TRBJ2-2	NA	few	CASSPQGLGNTGELFF	TGTGCCAGCAGCCCACAGGGTTTGGGGAACACCGGGGAGCTGTTTTTT
TRBV10-3	TRBJ2-6	NA	NA	CATVGRSSGANVLTF	TGTGCCACCGTGGGACGTTCCTCTGGGGCCAACGTCCTGACTTTC
TRBV29-1	TRBJ2-7	NA	few	CSVRGRNEQYF	TGCAGCGTCCGGGGGAGGAACGAGCAGTACTTC
TRBV30	TRBJ2-5	NA	NA	CAWSVNSHWETQYF	TGTGCCTGGAGTGTGAACAGCCACTGGGAGACCCAGTACTTC
TRBV2	TRBJ1-2	NA	few	CASSEDPGYTF	TGTGCCAGCAGTGAGGATCCTGGCTACACCTTC
TRBV6-5	TRBJ2-3	NA	NA	CASSYGRSTDTQYF	TGTGCCAGCAGTTACGGGAGAAGCACAGATACGCAGTATTTT
TRBV27	TRBJ2-3	NA	few	CASSTSGEADTQYF	TGTGCCAGCAGTACCTCAGGGGAGGCAGATACGCAGTATTTT
TRBV2	TRBJ1-2	NA	NA	CASSVEGGNYGYTF	TGTGCCAGCAGTGTGGAAGGAGGGAACTATGGCTACACCTTC
TRBV7-2	TRBJ2-7	NA	few	CASSLERQSYEQYF	TGTGCCAGCAGCTTAGAGCGCCAGTCCTACGAGCAGTACTTC
TRBV9	TRBJ2-1	NA	NA	CASSLQFF	TGTGCCAGCAGCTTACAGTTCTTC
TRBV7-2	TRBJ1-4	NA	NA	CASSPFGVSNEKLFF	TGTGCCAGCAGCCCCTTTGGGGTCTCCAACGAAAAACTGTTTTTT
TRBV29-1	TRBJ1-2	NA	few	CSVEDRANNYGYTF	TGCAGCGTTGAAGACAGGGCTAATAACTATGGCTACACCTTC
TRBV6-1	TRBJ2-1	TRBD1	few	CASSTQTGKQQFF	TGTGCCAGCAGTACCCAGACAGGGAAACAGCAGTTCTTC